The 32 T cell receptor beta chains in this list originate from one sample, sequenced in a study of vaccination effects on CD4 cells after COVID-19. Before sequencing, viral peptide pools were used by the ViraFEST assay to expand antigen-specific CD4+ T cells. After less than 11 days in culture, the CD4+ T cells were isolated. The infection with SARS-CoV-2 (confirmed by PCR) occurred in this person between March and December 2020. Their specific antigens are unknown. The repertoire was sequenced with immunoSEQ multiplex PCR; TCRdb's copy has only in-frame clones and lacks some. The sample contains about 70,000 clones, 73% of which appear only once. Specimen: CD4+ T cells from PBMCs cultured with HIV peptides, collected before COVID-19 vaccination. Subset noted: HIV-1 Nef peptide pool negative control/reference culture. These receptors were taken from a human donor who had a prior SARS-CoV-2 infection.

This clone was recorded once. The genes are TRBV18 and TRBJ2-2, with D hard to call. This CDR3 region has 15 residues. Germline V CDR1 and CDR2: KGHSH, LQKENI. With 2 bases removed from V and 2 bases from J, the gap between germline ends came to 9 bases. The DNA of the CDR3 is TGTGCCAGCTCACCATGGGCCGAAAACACCGGGGAGCTGTTTTTT. Translated: CASSPWAENTGELFF.

J is TRBJ2-1 and V is TRBV5-4; 11 bases fit TRBD2. Germline V gene sequence: CDR1 SGHNT, CDR2 YYREEE (reference sequence). This CDR3 comprises 16 residues. After removal of 0 bases from V and 5 bases from J, the junction contained 4 bases not matched to a gene. The CDR3 nucleotides are TGTGCCAGCAGCTTGGGTAGCGGGGGGGTTAACAATGAGCAGTTCTTC. As protein: CASSLGSGGVNNEQFF. Full variable domain (missing parts from reference TRBV5-4 and TRBJ2-1): ETGVTQSPTHLIKTRGQQVTLRCSSQSGHNTVSWYQQALGQGPQFIFQYYREEENGRGNFPPRFSGLQFPNYSSELNVNALELDDSALYLCASSLGSGGVNNEQFFGPGTRLTVL.

The sample holds one count of this clone. In nucleotides, the CDR3 is TGTGCCACCAGCAGAGCCGCCGGGACTCTTCCCTCCGGCGAGCAGTACTTC. This gives the protein CATSRAAGTLPSGEQYF. The V call is TRBV15, the J call TRBJ2-7; TRBD2 is a possible D gene (6 bases). Germline V gene sequence: CDR1 LNHNV, CDR2 YYDKDF (reference sequence). V lost 1 base and J 6 bases, leaving 22 bases between the germline ends. CDR3 length: 17 amino acids.

This chain connects TRBV5-1 to TRBJ2-5, with a weak D call TRBD2 (5 bases). Germline assignment: CDR1 SGHRS and CDR2 YFSETQ. CDR3 size: 13 residues. Trimming left V 2 bases short and J 5 bases short, with 10 bases between. Here the CDR3 reads CASSFRGLETQYF. The DNA for the CDR3 is TGCGCCAGCAGCTTTCGGGGATTGGAGACCCAGTACTTC.

This clone was seen only a few times. The chain uses TRBV5-4 and TRBJ2-7; TRBD2 might be the D (5 bases). The CDR3 spans 12 residues. V was cut by 4 bases and J by 7 bases, with 12 bases left in between. CDR1 is SGHNT and CDR2 is YYREEE in the germline V gene (reference sequence). The CDR3 coding sequence is TGTGCCAGCAGCCCGGACTCAGTAGAGCAGTACTTC. Protein sequence: CASSPDSVEQYF.

The sample holds a few counts of this clone. V is TRBV5-1 and J is TRBJ2-5; D is unclear. The CDR3 covers 12 residues. Trimming left V 0 bases short and J 10 bases short, with 10 bases between. CDR1 SGHRS and CDR2 YFSETQ come from the germline V gene. The CDR3, as DNA: TGCGCCAGCAGCTTGGATCCCTGGGACCAGTACTTC. Its protein is CASSLDPWDQYF.

This clone appeared a few times. The CDR3 spells CASSRGTSGRTDTQYF. DNA for the CDR3: TGTGCCAGCAGTCGCGGGACTAGCGGAAGAACAGATACGCAGTATTTT. J is TRBJ2-3 and V is TRBV6-2 or TRBV6-3, with 11 bases that match TRBD2. This CDR3 contains 16 residues. V lost 5 bases to trimming and J lost 3 bases; unmatched junction nucleotides: 7. Germline CDR1 MNHEY, CDR2 SVGEGT.

The DNA for the CDR3 is TGCGCCAGCAGCTTGTGGGGGCAGGCTATTGAAAAACTGTTTTTT. This sequence encodes CASSLWGQAIEKLFF. The chain has TRBV5-1 and TRBJ1-4, with D maybe TRBD1 (6 bases). The CDR3 sequence is 15 residues long. The V end was cut by 1 base, the J end by 7 bases, with 14 bases between. In germline, CDR1 is SGHRS, CDR2 YFSETQ.

This rearrangement joins TRBV7-8 to TRBJ2-2; TRBD2 is a possible D gene (6 bases). CDR1 SGHVS and CDR2 FQNEAQ come from the germline V gene. The CDR3 covers 15 residues. V lost 5 bases and J 4 bases, leaving 14 bases between the germline ends. The CDR3 is CASSPNSGATGELFF. CDR3 nucleotide sequence: TGTGCCAGCAGCCCCAACTCGGGAGCCACCGGGGAGCTGTTTTTT. The full variable domain, rest sourced from reference TRBV7-8 and TRBJ2-2, is GAGVSQSPRYKVAKRGQDVALRCDPISGHVSLFWYQQALGQGPEFLTYFQNEAQLDKSGLPSDRFFAERPEGSVSTLKIQRTQQEDSAVYLCASSPNSGATGELFFGEGSRLTVL.

The chain is built from TRBV13 and TRBJ2-7; D is undetermined. Trimming removed 0 bases at V and 0 bases at J, with 6 bases between. Germline lookup yields CDR1 PRHDT and CDR2 FYEKMQ (reference sequence). There are 14 residues in the CDR3. CDR3 sequence (DNA): TGTGCCAGCAGCTTAGGACAGCTCTCCTACGAGCAGTACTTC. Protein: CASSLGQLSYEQYF.

The gene calls are TRBV5-4 and TRBJ2-5; D ambiguous. CDR3 size: 10 residues. Per the germline V gene, CDR1 is SGHNT and CDR2 is YYREEE (reference sequence). The CDR3 region is CAERSETQYF. The CDR3 DNA is TGTGCTGAGAGGTCAGAGACCCAGTACTTC.

The rearrangement joins TRBV7-2 to TRBJ1-1; weak D call: TRBD1 (5 bases). CDR1 SGHTA and CDR2 FQGNSA come from the germline V gene. The length of the CDR3 is 13 residues. Trimming took off 3 bases at V and 3 bases at J, with 8 bases between the two ends. The CDR3 bases are TGTGCCAGCAGCTTTGGGGGGGACACTGAAGCTTTCTTT. Its protein is CASSFGGDTEAFF.

This clone has only a few counts. The chain uses TRBV19 and TRBJ2-1; TRBD2 matches 14 bases. CDR1 is LNHDA and CDR2 is SQIVND in the germline V gene (reference sequence). The trim removed 8 bases at V and 8 bases at J, leaving 8 bases unmatched. The CDR3 extends over 15 amino acids. The CDR3 sequence is CASLGLAGVSYEQFF. The CDR3 bases are TGTGCCAGTCTGGGACTAGCGGGAGTATCCTATGAGCAGTTCTTC. Looking up the rest from reference TRBV19 and TRBJ2-1 gives the full variable domain: DGGITQSPKYLFRKEGQNVTLSCEQNLNHDAMYWYRQDPGQGLRLIYYSQIVNDFQKGDIAEGYSVSREKKESFPLTVTSAQKNPTAFYLCASLGLAGVSYEQFFGPGTRLTVL.

The chain combines TRBV5-4 with TRBJ2-3, with 10 bases identical to TRBD1. J was trimmed by 3 bases and V by 6 bases; bases with no gene match: 4. CDR3 length: 14 residues. The germline V gene encodes CDR1 SGHNT and CDR2 YYREEE (reference sequence). The CDR3 sequence is CASNPGQGTDTQYF. CDR3 sequence (DNA): TGTGCCAGCAACCCGGGACAGGGGACAGATACGCAGTATTTT.

The chain is built from TRBV6-1 and TRBJ1-4, with D perhaps matching TRBD1 (5 bases). Germline V lookup: CDR1 MNHNS, CDR2 SASEGT. Trimming cost V 1 base and J 8 bases, with 23 bases left between them. This CDR3 spans 18 amino acids. The CDR3, as DNA: TGTGCCAGCAGTGAAGGATGGCAGGCCCACTCGGGGGAAGAAAAACTGTTTTTT. Protein product: CASSEGWQAHSGEEKLFF.

This clone was counted between two and nine times. This sequence joins TRBV6-6 and TRBJ2-7; D assignment may be TRBD1 or TRBD2 (6 bases each). CDR1 is MNHNY, CDR2 SVGAGI, per germline (reference sequence). V lost 7 bases and J 2 bases, leaving 15 bases between the germline ends. This CDR3 is 14 amino acids long. For the CDR3, the DNA is TGTGCCAGCACCCCCCCTGGGGGGCCCTACGAGCAGTACTTC. Translating gives CASTPPGGPYEQYF.

This chain joins TRBV4-2 and TRBJ2-2; tentative D call: TRBD2 (6 bases). The germline V and J ends were trimmed by 3 bases and 7 bases, with 18 bases remaining between them. The length of the CDR3 is 16 residues. From germline, CDR1 is LGHNA and CDR2 YNFKEQ. The CDR3 loop reads CASSQVGRTEVGELFF. In DNA, the CDR3 is TGTGCCAGCAGCCAGGTCGGGAGAACTGAAGTCGGGGAGCTGTTTTTT.

This clone was recorded a few times. The chain recombines TRBV10-3 with TRBJ2-2, with 9 bases lining up with TRBD2. Trimming at V came to 0 bases and at J to 7 bases, leaving 12 bases not matched to a gene. Per germline, CDR1 ENHRY and CDR2 SYGVKD. There are 18 residues in the CDR3. The CDR3 here is CAISESLLSGRYGGELFF. The DNA of the CDR3 is TGTGCCATCAGTGAGTCCCTCCTTAGCGGGAGATACGGCGGGGAGCTGTTTTTT.

V and J are TRBV2 and TRBJ2-7; a possible D gene is TRBD1 (6 bases). CDR1 and CDR2 (germline): SNHLY, FYNNEI. V dropped 4 bases and J dropped 2 bases, with 12 bases sitting between them. CDR3 length: 14 residues. The CDR3 DNA sequence: TGTGCCAGCAGTGGATCCAGGGGAACCTACGAGCAGTACTTC. Its translation: CASSGSRGTYEQYF.

CDR3 nucleotide sequence: TGTGCCAGCAGCCTACAGGGGGCTACTGAAGCTTTCTTT. Protein: CASSLQGATEAFF. The rearrangement joins TRBV12-3 or TRBV12-4 to TRBJ1-1, with 9 bases identical to TRBD1. The CDR3 contains 13 residues. V lost 6 bases to trimming and J lost 5 bases; unmatched junction nucleotides: 4.

A few counts support this clone. J is TRBJ2-3 and V is TRBV5-1; D is undetermined. V was shortened by 0 bases and J by 4 bases, with 15 bases between the two germline ends. Germline-derived CDR1 and CDR2 are SGHRS and YFSETQ. The CDR3 covers 16 residues. The CDR3 spells CASSLGLGAVPDTQYF. The CDR3 DNA reads as TGCGCCAGCAGCTTGGGGCTCGGCGCGGTCCCAGATACGCAGTATTTT.

The chain has TRBV18 and TRBJ2-3, with D possibly TRBD1 on 6 matching bases. Per germline, CDR1 KGHSH and CDR2 LQKENI. Trimming left V 3 bases short and J 2 bases short, with 15 bases between. This CDR3 is built from 16 residues. The CDR3 is CASSPENAGATDTQYF. CDR3 bases: TGTGCCAGCTCACCCGAGAACGCAGGGGCCACAGATACGCAGTATTTT.

This chain's CDR3 is CASSFDSRNTEAFF. Here the CDR3 DNA reads TGCGCCAGCAGCTTTGACAGCCGGAACACTGAAGCTTTCTTT. V and J are TRBV5-1 and TRBJ1-1; D is perhaps TRBD1 (5 bases). The CDR3 has 14 amino acids. Looked up from germline, CDR1 is SGHRS and CDR2 is YFSETQ. Deletions cut 2 bases from V and 1 base from J, with 9 bases between. The whole variable domain, remainder taken from reference TRBV5-1 and TRBJ1-1, is KAGVTQTPRYLIKTRGQQVTLSCSPISGHRSVSWYQQTPGQGLQFLFEYFSETQRNKGNFPGRFSGRQFSNSRSEMNVSTLELGDSALYLCASSFDSRNTEAFFGQGTRLTVV.

The chain recombines TRBV7-9 with TRBJ2-5, with a possible D match to TRBD2 (6 bases). The germline V gene encodes CDR1 SEHNR and CDR2 FQNEAQ (reference sequence). V gave up 1 base and J gave up 7 bases, with 10 bases separating them. CDR3 length: 13 residues. The CDR3 DNA sequence: TGTGCCAGCAGCTTAGGCGGGGCAGGGACCCAGTACTTC. The encoded protein is CASSLGGAGTQYF. Full variable domain (rest looked up from reference TRBV7-9 and TRBJ2-5): DTGVSQNPRHKITKRGQNVTFRCDPISEHNRLYWYRQTLGQGPEFLTYFQNEAQLEKSRLLSDRFSAERPKGSFSTLEIQRTEQGDSAMYLCASSLGGAGTQYFGPGTRLLVL.

V is TRBV7-2 and J is TRBJ2-6; no clear D. CDR1 SGHTA and CDR2 FQGNSA come from the germline V gene. The CDR3 runs 13 residues. V was cut by 8 bases and J by 6 bases, with 11 bases left in between. The CDR3 protein is CASGPSEANVLTF. CDR3 coding DNA: TGTGCCAGCGGGCCCTCCGAGGCCAACGTCCTGACTTTC.

J is TRBJ1-4 and V is TRBV19; weak D call: TRBD1 (6 bases). Per the germline V gene, CDR1 is LNHDA and CDR2 is SQIVND (reference sequence). Trimming took 5 bases from V and 7 from J, leaving 20 bases between them. The CDR3 runs 16 residues. Here the CDR3 DNA reads TGTGCCAGTAGTTACGGACGGGGGGGCGGCGGTGAAAAACTGTTTTTT. This gives the protein CASSYGRGGGGEKLFF.

V gene TRBV5-4 combines with J gene TRBJ1-6; D is uncertain. Trimming took 5 bases from V and 7 from J, leaving 10 bases between them. Germline lookup yields CDR1 SGHNT and CDR2 YYREEE (reference sequence). The CDR3 extends over 13 amino acids. CDR3 region: CASRSGPNSPLHF. In DNA, the CDR3 is TGTGCCAGCAGGTCTGGACCGAATTCACCCCTCCACTTT.

The chain couples TRBV5-5 to TRBJ2-3; 7 nucleotides align to TRBD1. Per germline, CDR1 SGHKS and CDR2 YYEKEE (reference sequence). Losses at the gene ends were 5 bases for V and 2 bases for J; bases not matched to a gene: 8. CDR3 length: 15 residues. The CDR3 reads CASRQTGVTTDTQYF. The CDR3 DNA follows: TGTGCCAGCAGACAAACAGGGGTGACCACAGATACGCAGTATTTT.

The J gene is TRBJ1-1, the V gene TRBV5-4; D perhaps matches TRBD1 (6 bases). The CDR3 loop spans 15 amino acids. CDR1 and CDR2 (germline): SGHNT, YYREEE (reference sequence). V was shortened by 4 bases and J by 8 bases, with 21 bases between the two germline ends. Here the CDR3 reads CASSQRGWGTREAFF. In DNA form, the CDR3 reads TGTGCCAGCAGCCAGAGGGGGTGGGGCACTCGCGAAGCTTTCTTT.

The J gene is TRBJ1-2, the V gene TRBV4-2; D not resolved. CDR3 length: 16 residues. Germline V lookup: CDR1 LGHNA, CDR2 YNFKEQ. With 0 bases removed from V and 7 bases from J, the gap between germline ends came to 18 bases. The CDR3 loop reads CASSQDWGGTPGGYTF. Here the CDR3 DNA reads TGTGCCAGCAGCCAAGACTGGGGAGGAACCCCGGGTGGCTACACCTTC.

The chain has TRBV5-1 and TRBJ2-7; either TRBD1 or TRBD2 may fit D (6 bases each). Germline-derived CDR1 and CDR2 are SGHRS and YFSETQ. The CDR3 spans 17 residues. V lost 4 bases and J 3 bases, leaving 23 bases between the germline ends. CDR3 DNA: TGCGCCAGCAGCCAGTCGATGGGGGCTAGCGCTTTCTACGAGCAGTACTTC. Translation: CASSQSMGASAFYEQYF.

The V gene is TRBV2, the J gene TRBJ2-2, with 8 bases fitting TRBD2. This CDR3 has 14 residues. CDR1 SNHLY and CDR2 FYNNEI come from the germline V gene. V lost 6 bases to trimming and J lost 7 bases; unmatched junction nucleotides: 7. CDR3 in amino acids: CASRPPGGNGELFF. The CDR3 DNA is TGTGCCAGCAGACCCCCGGGGGGGAACGGGGAGCTGTTTTTT.